Listed below are T cell receptor beta chains from one sample, sequenced in a study of OX40 agonist ivuxolimab in advanced cancers. Sequencing was performed with immunoSEQ multiplex PCR; in TCRdb, only in-frame clones are kept and a portion is missing. The top ten clones hold 3% of a sample with fewer than 70,000 clones, around 83% of them seen once. Sequenced here: CD4+ or CD8+ T cells sorted from blood, sampled in a trial of the OX40 agonist ivuxolimab. These receptors were taken from an adult with an advanced solid tumor such as melanoma, head and neck, liver or kidney cancer. Each CDR3 is given with its conserved first and last residue. Each record gives: J gene, V gene, CDR3 protein.

>TRBJ1-2|TRBV2
CASSRDYGYTF
>TRBJ2-1|TRBV13
CASSLGRQSSYNEQFF
>TRBJ2-3|TRBV2
CAGRLAGSTDTQYF
>TRBJ1-2|TRBV21-1
CASGTAHGYTF
>TRBJ1-4|TRBV5-1
CASRSAGTGNEKLFF
>TRBJ1-1|TRBV18
CASSTLQGDTEAFF
>TRBJ2-5|TRBV7-2
CASSFRGETQYF
>TRBJ1-1|TRBV2
CASGTGTEAFF
>TRBJ2-7|TRBV29-1
CSVEDEQYF
>TRBJ1-2|TRBV28
CASSLKRGRGYGYTF
>TRBJ1-1|TRBV18
CASSPQQNTEAFF
>TRBJ1-5|TRBV7-2
CASSLGPNQPQHF
>TRBJ2-1|TRBV27
CASSSGGFSYNEQFF
>TRBJ2-2|TRBV11-2
CASSWRTSESLGELFF
>TRBJ2-1|TRBV7-9
CASSYLGQGWSEQFF
>TRBJ1-2|TRBV5-1
CASSTGTWDNYGYTF
>TRBJ1-1|TRBV7-2
CASEGNTEAFF
>TRBJ2-1|TRBV14
CASSPGLINEQFF
>TRBJ2-5|TRBV29-1
CSVEQRRETQYF
>TRBJ2-3|TRBV18
CASSPMGLAGGPSTDTQYF
>TRBJ1-2|TRBV29-1
CSVGNPGNYGYTF
>TRBJ2-1|TRBV7-2
CASSYTSGVYNEQFF
>TRBJ2-7|TRBV7-2
CASSAGLYEQYF
>TRBJ2-1|TRBV18
CASSPRGGEQFF
>TRBJ1-2|TRBV28
CASSLGGYYGYTF